The next 30 T cell receptor beta chains were all read from a single sample in a study of shared clonotypes between healthy human individuals. Only in-frame clones appear in the TCRdb table, and some are missing; sequencing was by immunoSEQ multiplex PCR. The table includes about 460,000 clones, approximately 77% detected once. Input material: PBMCs. The source of these receptors is a woman in her thirties or forties in good health. Some clones in this sample may be carry-over from other donors' samples.

V gene TRBV10-3 combines with J gene TRBJ2-4; either TRBD1 or TRBD2 may fit D (6 bases each). Germline V gives CDR1 ENHRY, CDR2 SYGVKD. V gave up 3 bases and J gave up 6 bases, with 27 bases separating them. This CDR3 comprises 19 residues. The CDR3 DNA reads TGTGCCATCAGTGATCCGGGATCCGCCCGGGTTTCGGGGGCAAACATTCAGTACTTC. This translates into CAISDPGSARVSGANIQYF.

This chain connects TRBV5-6 to TRBJ2-7; no firm D call. Trimming removed 0 bases at V and 3 bases at J, with 4 bases between. The CDR3 covers 12 residues. CDR1 is SGHDT and CDR2 is YYEEEE in the germline V gene. CDR3 amino acids: CASSLVRYEQYF. CDR3 nucleotide sequence: TGTGCCAGCAGCTTGGTCCGCTACGAGCAGTACTTC. Looking up the rest from reference TRBV5-6 and TRBJ2-7 gives the full variable domain: DAGVTQSPTHLIKTRGQQVTLRCSPKSGHDTVSWYQQALGQGPQFIFQYYEEEERQRGNFPDRFSGHQFPNYSSELNVNALLLGDSALYLCASSLVRYEQYFGPGTRLTVT.

A note on this clone: A much larger clone lies a single base off, so this may be a read error. The chain uses TRBV15 and TRBJ2-7; 7 bases fit TRBD2. The CDR3 has 15 residues. Germline V gene sequence: CDR1 LNHNV, CDR2 YYDKDF (reference sequence). The CDR3 sequence: CATSMGPGGIYEQHF. DNA of the CDR3: TGTGCCACCAGCATGGGGCCGGGGGGAATATACGAGCAGCACTTC.

This clone turned up a few times. The rearrangement joins TRBV7-2 to TRBJ2-7; TRBD2 aligns across 7 bases. CDR1 SGHTA and CDR2 FQGNSA come from the germline V gene. The trim removed 3 bases at V and 5 bases at J, leaving 4 bases unmatched. The CDR3 has 13 amino acids. DNA of the CDR3: TGTGCCAGCAGCTTGGCGGGAGCCCACGAGCAGTACTTC. Its protein product is CASSLAGAHEQYF. Together with reference TRBV7-2 and TRBJ2-7, the CDR3 gives the full variable domain: GAGVSQSPSNKVTEKGKDVELRCDPISGHTALYWYRQSLGQGLEFLIYFQGNSAPDKSGLPSDRFSAERTGGSVSTLTIQRTQQEDSAVYLCASSLAGAHEQYFGPGTRLTVT.

The chain links TRBV27 to TRBJ1-3; D possibly corresponds to TRBD1 (5 bases). V was cut by 10 bases and J by 4 bases, with 14 bases left in between. CDR3 length equals 13 residues. Per the germline V gene, CDR1 is MNHEY and CDR2 is SMNVEV (reference sequence). CDR3 in DNA: TGTGCCACTTCCAGGGACCGGGGAAACACCATATATTTT. This gives the protein CATSRDRGNTIYF.

The rearrangement joins TRBV28 to TRBJ2-3; no firm D call. Between the trimmed V and J ends, which lost 11 bases and 1 base, there was a span of 1 base. This CDR3 is 9 amino acids long. CDR1 MDHEN and CDR2 SYDVKM come from the germline V gene. In DNA, the CDR3 is TGTGCCTGCACAGATACGCAGTATTTT. Translation gives CACTDTQYF. Variable domain in full (rest from reference TRBV28 and TRBJ2-3): DVKVTQSSRYLVKRTGEKVFLECVQDMDHENMFWYRQDPGLGLRLIYFSYDVKMKEKGDIPEGYSVSREKKERFSLILESASTNQTSMYLCACTDTQYFGPGTRLTVL.

The chain joins TRBV4-2 to TRBJ1-4; D is unresolved. V lost 0 bases and J lost 8, with 7 bases in between. The CDR3 has 13 residues. Looked up from germline, CDR1 is LGHNA and CDR2 is YNFKEQ. The CDR3 region is CASSQDGWEKLFF. In nucleotides, the CDR3 is TGTGCCAGCAGCCAAGATGGGTGGGAAAAACTGTTTTTT.

The rearrangement uses TRBV11-3 and TRBJ1-2; 9 bases are a match to TRBD1. The germline V gene has CDR1 SGHNT and CDR2 YENEEA. V was clipped by 5 bases and J by 5 bases; unmatched bases: 6. The CDR3 sequence is 14 residues long. The CDR3 DNA reads TGTGCCAGCAGCCTGCCCGGACAGGGGTATGGCTACACCTTC. It is translated as CASSLPGQGYGYTF. Complete variable domain (other parts from reference TRBV11-3 and TRBJ1-2): EAGVVQSPRYKIIEKKQPVAFWCNPISGHNTLYWYLQNLGQGPELLIRYENEEAVDDSQLPKDRFSAERLKGVDSTLKIQPAELGDSAVYLCASSLPGQGYGYTFGSGTRLTVV.

The V gene is TRBV28, the J gene TRBJ2-2, with TRBD2 as a possible D gene (6 bases). The germline V gene encodes CDR1 MDHEN and CDR2 SYDVKM. This CDR3 comprises 16 residues. Deletions cut 1 base from V and 6 bases from J, with 15 bases between. CDR3 residues: CASSLSLGSGSGELFF. Here the CDR3 DNA reads TGTGCCAGCAGTTTATCTCTGGGTAGCGGTTCCGGGGAGCTGTTTTTT.

The table lists this clone with a few counts. The chain recombines TRBV5-4 with TRBJ1-2; D possibly corresponds to TRBD1 (5 bases). V was pared by 4 bases and J by 5 bases, with 15 bases between. The germline gives CDR1 SGHNT, CDR2 YYREEE (reference sequence). This CDR3 has 14 residues. The CDR3 is CASSPRTGVYGYTF. The DNA of the CDR3 is TGTGCCAGCAGCCCACGGACGGGGGTTTATGGCTACACCTTC.

This sequence joins TRBV4-2 and TRBJ2-4; D possibly corresponds to TRBD2 (5 bases). This CDR3 comprises 15 residues. The germline V and J ends were trimmed by 4 bases and 8 bases, with 18 bases remaining between them. Germline V gives CDR1 LGHNA, CDR2 YNFKEQ. In nucleotides, the CDR3 is TGTGCCAGCAGCCCAACAACAGATCCCGGGGACATTCAGTACTTC. Translated, it gives CASSPTTDPGDIQYF.

Points on this clone: A much larger clone differs by one base, so this may be a read error. V usage is TRBV19 and J usage is TRBJ2-6; D ambiguous. This CDR3 region has 15 residues. The V end lost 10 bases, the J end lost 1 base, and 14 bases lay between the germline ends. Germline CDR1 LNHDA, CDR2 SQIVND (reference sequence). The CDR3 sequence is CATGSEGSGANVLTF. As DNA, the CDR3 is TGTGCCACTGGTTCGGAAGGGTCTGGGGCCAACGTCCTGACTTTC.

Only one count was recorded for this clone. CDR3 in DNA: TGTGCCAGCAGAAACCCTCAAGAGACCCAGTACTTC. Protein sequence: CASRNPQETQYF. The V call is TRBV5-4, the J call TRBJ2-5; D remains ambiguous. Germline CDR1 is SGHNT and CDR2 is YYREEE (reference sequence). V lost 5 bases and J 2 bases, leaving 7 bases between the germline ends. This CDR3 comprises 12 residues.

This clone was counted only a few times. The chain uses TRBV28 and TRBJ2-5, with 14 positions matching TRBD2. CDR3 size: 15 residues. Germline trimming cut 6 bases from V and 3 bases from J; bases unmatched to any gene: 3. Germline CDR1 and CDR2: MDHEN and SYDVKM. In DNA form, the CDR3 reads TGTGCCAGCAGCGAGACTAGCGGGAGGGAAGAGACCCAGTACTTC. This codes for CASSETSGREETQYF.

The genes are TRBV28 and TRBJ2-1, with 8 nucleotides matching TRBD2. This CDR3 is 14 amino acids long. The germline V gene has CDR1 MDHEN and CDR2 SYDVKM. The V segment lost 6 bases and the J segment 5 bases; nucleotides outside the gene matches: 6. In DNA, the CDR3 is TGTGCCAGCAGCCCGCTAGCGGGCGACAATGAGCAGTTCTTC. Protein product: CASSPLAGDNEQFF.

The CDR3 sequence is CASSARTGAMNTEAFF. CDR3 coding DNA: TGTGCCAGCAGCGCAAGGACAGGGGCTATGAACACTGAAGCTTTCTTT. The chain joins TRBV9 to TRBJ1-1; TRBD1 agrees at 9 bases. Germline CDR1 reads SGDLS; CDR2 reads YYNGEE. The CDR3 is 16 amino acids. With V trimmed by 3 bases and J by 0 bases, 6 bases remained unmatched.

This clone was observed a few times. The CDR3 region is CASSTLQGVTEAFF. The CDR3 region has the DNA TGTGCCAGCAGCACTTTACAGGGGGTCACTGAAGCTTTCTTT. The J gene is TRBJ1-1, the V gene TRBV21-1; TRBD1, the D gene given by the table, was not confirmed from the DNA. TRBV21-1 corresponds to a pseudogene. The CDR3 consists of 14 residues.

In the case of this clone: Being one base from a much bigger clone, this may be a read error. Other DNA sequences in the sample encode the same CDR3. This chain connects TRBV7-2 to TRBJ2-7, with no clear D. The CDR3 is made up of 11 amino acids. Germline CDR1 and CDR2: SGHTA and FQGNSA. Trimming took 2 bases from V and 4 from J, leaving 3 bases between them. The CDR3 sequence is CASSLRYEQYF. Written as DNA, the CDR3 is TGTGCCAGCAGCTTAAGGTACGAGCAGTACTTC.

This clone was picked up one time. The chain combines TRBV9 with TRBJ2-2; D is undetermined. CDR3 size: 14 residues. The germline CDR1 and CDR2 sequences are SGDLS and YYNGEE. The germline V and J ends were trimmed by 0 bases and 5 bases, with 8 bases remaining between them. CDR3 region: CASSVGGVTGELFF. The CDR3 DNA reads as TGTGCCAGCAGCGTAGGAGGAGTTACCGGGGAGCTGTTTTTT. Full variable domain (remainder filled in from reference TRBV9 and TRBJ2-2): DSGVTQTPKHLITATGQRVTLRCSPRSGDLSVYWYQQSLDQGLQFLIQYYNGEERAKGNILERFSAQQFPDLHSELNLSSLELGDSALYFCASSVGGVTGELFFGEGSRLTVL.

The rearrangement links TRBV7-3 to TRBJ2-6; no firm D call. This CDR3 contains 17 residues. Trimming cost V 0 bases and J 0 bases, with 9 bases left between them. Germline V lookup: CDR1 SGHTA, CDR2 FQGTGA. The CDR3, as DNA: TGTGCCAGCAGCTTAACTGGTCGGAACTCTGGGGCCAACGTCCTGACTTTC. Its protein is CASSLTGRNSGANVLTF.

This chain links TRBV18 with TRBJ2-5; D is unresolved. Germline V gene lookup returns CDR1 KGHSH and CDR2 LQKENI. The length of the CDR3 is 12 residues. The V end was cut by 3 bases, the J end by 3 bases, with 5 bases between. The CDR3, as DNA: TGTGCCAGCTCACCCATTAAAGAGACCCAGTACTTC. It codes for CASSPIKETQYF.

The table lists this clone with a few counts. The genes are TRBV7-6 and TRBJ2-1; TRBD2 is a possible D gene (6 bases). The CDR3 is made up of 15 amino acids. V lost 6 bases, J lost 1 base, and 13 bases lay in between. The V gene's germline CDR1 is SGHVS and CDR2 FNYEAQ. For the CDR3, the DNA is TGTGCCAGCAGACGTCTAGCGAATTCCTACAATGAGCAGTTCTTC. Its protein product is CASRRLANSYNEQFF. The full variable domain, with the rest looked up from reference TRBV7-6 and TRBJ2-1, is GAGVSQSPRYKVTKRGQDVALRCDPISGHVSLYWYRQALGQGPEFLTYFNYEAQQDKSGLPNDRFSAERPEGSISTLTIQRTEQRDSAMYRCASRRLANSYNEQFFGPGTRLTVL.

This clone was recorded once. The chain combines TRBV9 with TRBJ2-1; weak D call: TRBD1 (6 bases). The ends were cut back, 3 bases at V and 2 bases at J, with 15 bases in the middle. CDR1 is SGDLS and CDR2 is YYNGEE in the germline V gene. The CDR3 totals 16 residues. CDR3 loop: CASSARRGTTYNEQFF. CDR3 nucleotides: TGTGCCAGCAGCGCTCGCAGGGGAACAACCTACAATGAGCAGTTCTTC.

With regard to this clone: A much larger clone differs from this one at a single base, so this may be a read error. V gene TRBV5-1 combines with J gene TRBJ1-4, with 8 bases fitting TRBD1. The germline gives CDR1 SGHRS, CDR2 YFSETQ. This CDR3 region has 15 residues. The CDR3 is CASSLDSGTGGKLSF. The CDR3 DNA follows: TGCGCCAGCAGCTTGGACTCCGGGACAGGAGGAAAACTGTCTTTT. Filled out from reference TRBV5-1 and TRBJ1-4, the complete variable domain reads KAGVTQTPRYLIKTRGQQVTLSCSPISGHRSVSWYQQTPGQGLQFLFEYFSETQRNKGNFPGRFSGRQFSNSRSEMNVSTLELGDSALYLCASSLDSGTGGKLSFGSGTQLSVL.

A single count supports this clone. The genes are TRBV5-6 and TRBJ2-3, with 7 bases lining up with TRBD2. This CDR3 is built from 16 residues. CDR1 SGHDT and CDR2 YYEEEE come from the germline V gene. The V segment lost 4 bases and the J segment 2 bases; nucleotides outside the gene matches: 10. The CDR3, as DNA: TGTGCCAGCAGCCAAATAGCGGGCGGACCCACAGATACGCAGTATTTT. It translates to CASSQIAGGPTDTQYF.

This clone was detected only once. V is TRBV11-2 and J is TRBJ2-1; TRBD2 aligns across 13 bases. This CDR3 contains 17 residues. Trimming cost V 1 base and J 10 bases; bases outside gene matches: 10. Germline CDR1 is SGHAT and CDR2 is FQNNGV. CDR3 sequence reads: CASSLGPGLAGVQEQFF. CDR3 nucleotides: TGTGCCAGCAGCTTAGGTCCAGGACTAGCGGGAGTTCAAGAGCAGTTCTTC. The variable domain in full, with the rest retrieved from reference TRBV11-2 and TRBJ2-1, is EAGVAQSPRYKIIEKRQSVAFWCNPISGHATLYWYQQILGQGPKLLIQFQNNGVVDDSQLPKDRFSAERLKGVDSTLKIQPAKLEDSAVYLCASSLGPGLAGVQEQFFGPGTRLTVL.

V gene TRBV2 combines with J gene TRBJ2-7; 7 nucleotides agree with TRBD2. The CDR3 contains 14 residues. CDR1 and CDR2 (germline): SNHLY, FYNNEI. V was pared by 4 bases and J by 6 bases, with 9 bases of the junction left unmatched. The CDR3 sequence is CASSAAAGRTEQYF. The CDR3 DNA follows: TGTGCCAGCAGTGCCGCAGCGGGAAGAACCGAGCAGTACTTC.

This clone was seen only a few times. The CDR3 loop reads CASSESPRDPIQYF. The DNA of the CDR3 is TGTGCCAGCAGCGAGAGTCCGCGGGACCCCATTCAGTACTTC. The chain joins TRBV9 to TRBJ2-4; possibly TRBD2 for D (6 bases). The CDR3 is made up of 14 amino acids. V was trimmed by 3 bases and J by 9 bases, leaving 16 bases between them. Germline assignment: CDR1 SGDLS and CDR2 YYNGEE.

The gene calls are TRBV29-1 and TRBJ2-5, with D possibly being TRBD2 (5 bases). Trimming left V 4 bases short and J 5 bases short, with 17 bases between. Germline loops: CDR1 SQVTM, CDR2 ANQGSEA. The CDR3 is made up of 14 amino acids. In nucleotides, the CDR3 is TGCAGCGTTGTGGGCGGCTTGGTAGCGGAGACCCAGTACTTC. Translation gives CSVVGGLVAETQYF.

V is TRBV4-3 and J is TRBJ2-2; 9 positions agree with TRBD1. The CDR3 is made up of 18 amino acids. V was pared by 0 bases and J by 2 bases, with 7 bases of the junction left unmatched. In germline, CDR1 is LGHNA, CDR2 YSLEER. CDR3 DNA: TGCGCCAGCAGCCAAGACCTGACAGGGGGGCCAAACACCGGGGAGCTGTTTTTT. Its protein product is CASSQDLTGGPNTGELFF.